A single sample is the source of the 16 T cell receptor beta chains below, sequenced in a study of Ad26.COV2.S vaccination and SARS-CoV-2 variants. Libraries were prepared by immunoSEQ multiplex PCR; TCRdb keeps only in-frame clonotypes and omits some of them. The sample carries 350,000 to 400,000 clones, more than 85% recorded once. This sample's treatment: some 20 received Ad26.COV2.S at low or high dose, single or two shots; 5 received placebo; per-sample allocation not given. Each sample was drawn 63 days after the first injection (of vaccine or placebo). The sample in question was peripheral blood, obtained in a trial of Ad26.COV2.S vaccine versus placebo. The receptors originated from a person between 18 and 59 years old who received the Ad26.COV2.S COVID-19 vaccine or a placebo.

This rearrangement joins TRBV6-5 to TRBJ1-1; possibly TRBD1 for D (6 bases). Looked up from germline, CDR1 is MNHEY and CDR2 is SVGAGI. The CDR3 consists of 14 residues. Trimming took 2 bases from V and 8 from J, leaving 15 bases between them. The CDR3 here is CASSYLGGAGEAFF. CDR3 nucleotides: TGTGCCAGCAGTTACCTGGGGGGGGCAGGGGAAGCTTTCTTT.

This sequence joins TRBV19 and TRBJ1-2; TRBD1 agrees at 7 bases. There are 13 residues in the CDR3. From germline, CDR1 is LNHDA and CDR2 SQIVND (reference sequence). V shed 9 bases and J 8 bases; nucleotides not matched to a gene: 12. The CDR3 reads CASRQGGFGGYTF. CDR3 DNA: TGTGCCAGCCGACAGGGCGGATTCGGCGGCTACACCTTC.

The CDR3 DNA reads TGCAGTGCTAGTAGGGCTAGCGGGGGGGGTACCGGGGAGCTGTTTTTT. This gives the protein CSASRASGGGTGELFF. V usage is TRBV20-1 and J usage is TRBJ2-2, with 12 nucleotides matching TRBD2. The CDR3 runs to 16 residues. Germline assignment: CDR1 DFQATT and CDR2 SNEGSKA (reference sequence). V lost 3 bases and J lost 5; bases outside the gene matches: 7.

This clone occurred once. The rearrangement joins TRBV5-1 to TRBJ1-5; D gene uncertain. Looked up from germline, CDR1 is SGHRS and CDR2 is YFSETQ. The V gene lost 1 base and the J gene lost 0 bases, with 11 bases spanning the gap. This CDR3 has 16 amino acids. The CDR3 DNA reads as TGCGCCAGCAGCTTGAGTGGTCCATATAGCAATCAGCCCCAGCATTTT. It is translated as CASSLSGPYSNQPQHF.

The chain is built from TRBV4-3 and TRBJ2-3, with unresolved D. Trimming shortened V by 0 bases and J by 4 bases, and 8 bases separated the two germline ends. Per germline, CDR1 LGHNA and CDR2 YSLEER. This CDR3 comprises 14 residues. CDR3 coding DNA: TGCGCCAGCAGCCAAGAGAGTGGGCCAGATACGCAGTATTTT. Protein: CASSQESGPDTQYF.

In its sample, this clone was seen once. The genes are TRBV18 and TRBJ1-1; D is unclear. From germline, CDR1 is KGHSH and CDR2 LQKENI. Trimming removed 6 bases from V and 10 bases from J, with 15 bases in between. CDR3 length: 12 amino acids. The CDR3 region is CASSSEPGSAFF. The CDR3 DNA reads TGTGCCAGCTCGTCCGAACCCGGGTCAGCTTTCTTT.

The chain carries TRBV11-3 and TRBJ2-3; D not certain. Germline V gene lookup returns CDR1 SGHNT and CDR2 YENEEA. V lost 5 bases and J lost 5, with 11 bases in between. The CDR3 runs 13 residues. This chain's CDR3 is CASSTPDGDTQYF. The CDR3 DNA reads as TGTGCCAGCAGCACCCCGGACGGAGATACGCAGTATTTT.

This clone showed up many times. The genes are TRBV12-3 or TRBV12-4 and TRBJ1-5; 8 bases line up with TRBD1. The V and J ends lost 8 bases and 3 bases, in that order; junction bases with no gene match: 3. The CDR3 extends over 13 amino acids. CDR3 amino acids: CASSTGANQPQHF. CDR3 nucleotide sequence: TGTGCCAGCTCGACAGGGGCCAATCAGCCCCAGCATTTT.

This chain joins TRBV6-6 and TRBJ1-2; D perhaps matches TRBD1 (6 bases). Germline V lookup: CDR1 MNHNY, CDR2 SVGAGI (reference sequence). This CDR3 has 16 amino acids. V shed 8 bases and J shed 2 bases, with 21 bases lying between them. The CDR3 sequence is CASRPVSGQWNYGYTF. For the CDR3, the DNA is TGTGCCAGCCGTCCGGTTTCAGGACAGTGGAACTATGGCTACACCTTC.

The V call is TRBV4-3, the J call TRBJ2-2; D is possibly TRBD2 (6 bases). This CDR3 contains 17 residues. CDR1 and CDR2 (germline): LGHNA, YSLEER. V was cut by 0 bases and J by 0 bases, with 11 bases left in between. As DNA, the CDR3 is TGCGCCAGCAGCCAAGATTTAGTAGCGGCGAACACCGGGGAGCTGTTTTTT. Translated: CASSQDLVAANTGELFF.

The V and J genes are TRBV10-3 and TRBJ1-2; possible D gene TRBD1, 6 bases. The germline V gene has CDR1 ENHRY and CDR2 SYGVKD. V lost 7 bases and J lost 8, with 20 bases in between. There are 14 residues in the CDR3. The CDR3 region has the DNA TGTGCCATCAACGAGGGGGGGCAAGGTCCGGGCTACACCTTC. This codes for CAINEGGQGPGYTF.

The rearrangement joins TRBV18 to TRBJ1-1; no clear D. The V gene lost 6 bases and the J gene lost 0 bases, with 11 bases spanning the gap. This CDR3 has 14 residues. From germline, CDR1 is KGHSH and CDR2 LQKENI. The CDR3 nucleotides read TGTGCCAGCTCCCCCTTAGGGATGAACACTGAAGCTTTCTTT. Encoded protein: CASSPLGMNTEAFF.

V usage is TRBV10-1 and J usage is TRBJ1-1; possibly TRBD1 for D (5 bases). The CDR3 extends over 15 amino acids. Germline CDR1 WNHNN, CDR2 SYGVQD (reference sequence). V lost 2 bases, J lost 1 base, and 11 bases lay in between. DNA for the CDR3: TGCGCCAGCAGTGAGGTCCGGGGCGCGAACACTGAAGCTTTCTTT. Its translation: CASSEVRGANTEAFF.

V gene TRBV5-4 combines with J gene TRBJ1-3; a weak D match, TRBD1 (5 bases). V was pared by 0 bases and J by 2 bases, with 18 bases between. Germline lookup yields CDR1 SGHNT and CDR2 YYREEE (reference sequence). This CDR3 contains 18 residues. The CDR3 region has the DNA TGTGCCAGCAGCTTGGGGGGATCAGGGTCCTCGGCTGGAAACACCATATATTTT. Its protein is CASSLGGSGSSAGNTIYF.

V usage is TRBV27 and J usage is TRBJ2-7; D is possibly TRBD1 (7 bases). Germline V CDR1 and CDR2: MNHEY, SMNVEV (reference sequence). V shed 6 bases and J shed 7 bases, with 28 bases lying between them. The length of the CDR3 is 17 residues. The CDR3 protein is CASSPPEGAPSGREQYF. DNA for the CDR3: TGTGCCAGCAGCCCCCCGGAGGGGGCCCCCTCGGGGAGGGAGCAGTACTTC.

The chain links TRBV6-2 or TRBV6-3 to TRBJ2-5; D gene ambiguous. V was clipped by 4 bases and J by 7 bases, with 13 bases between them. Per germline, CDR1 MNHEY and CDR2 SVGEGT. The CDR3 loop spans 13 amino acids. The DNA of the CDR3 is TGTGCCAGCAGTTTTGGTCCCCGGGCGACCCAGTACTTC. Protein: CASSFGPRATQYF.